This T cell receptor (beta chain) emerged from a study of cytomegalovirus exposure and HLA in healthy donors. The V gene's germline CDR1 is MNHEY and CDR2 SMNVEV (reference sequence). The CDR3 spans 14 residues. Trimming shortened V by 8 bases and J by 0 bases, and 10 bases separated the two germline ends. Both 60 Vbeta primers and 13 Jbeta primers went into the PCR. Sequenced by immunoSEQ multiplex PCR; TCRdb stores in-frame clones only, minus some. The profile shows approximately 53,000 clones, around 82% of them singletons. This TCR derives from a man aged 30 to 39 in good health and CMV-seropositive. This chain connects TRBV27 to TRBJ1-4; unclear D gene. The sequencing input was PBMCs. This CDR3 is CASSLTATNEKLFF. The CDR3 nucleotides read TGTGCCAGCTCCTTGACTGCAACTAATGAAAAACTGTTTTTT.